This T cell receptor (beta chain) was sequenced for a study of shared clonotypes between healthy human individuals. Broader study findings: Generation probability values for non-shared clonotypes were lower than those for clonotypes shared by all four donors. Rarefaction exposed incomplete sorted-subset sequencing despite large depth.

Naive CD4+ cells were CD45RA-selected; the remaining cells were memory. The genomic DNA of each subset was split evenly across several immunoSEQ plates. Generated by immunoSEQ multiplex PCR, the TCRdb table keeps only in-frame clones and is missing some. Of roughly 2,300,000 clones in the sample, roughly 92% were seen once. There are 15 residues in the CDR3. Per the germline V gene, CDR1 is SGDLS and CDR2 is YYNGEE. V lost 4 bases and J 1 base, leaving 14 bases between the germline ends. Turning to this clone: The target antigen is unknown.

Sequenced sample: naive CD4+ T cells from PBMCs. Noted subset: CD45RA+ positively selected. The source is a man younger than 30 in good health. Some clones in this sample may be carry-over from other donors' samples. The chain is built from TRBV9 and TRBJ2-5, with a weak D call TRBD1 (6 bases). The CDR3 loop is CASSSGQQRQETQYF. The CDR3 nucleotides are TGTGCCAGCAGCTCTGGACAGCAGCGCCAAGAGACCCAGTACTTC. Combining the CDR3 with reference TRBV9 and TRBJ2-5 gives the whole variable domain DSGVTQTPKHLITATGQRVTLRCSPRSGDLSVYWYQQSLDQGLQFLIQYYNGEERAKGNILERFSAQQFPDLHSELNLSSLELGDSALYFCASSSGQQRQETQYFGPGTRLLVL.